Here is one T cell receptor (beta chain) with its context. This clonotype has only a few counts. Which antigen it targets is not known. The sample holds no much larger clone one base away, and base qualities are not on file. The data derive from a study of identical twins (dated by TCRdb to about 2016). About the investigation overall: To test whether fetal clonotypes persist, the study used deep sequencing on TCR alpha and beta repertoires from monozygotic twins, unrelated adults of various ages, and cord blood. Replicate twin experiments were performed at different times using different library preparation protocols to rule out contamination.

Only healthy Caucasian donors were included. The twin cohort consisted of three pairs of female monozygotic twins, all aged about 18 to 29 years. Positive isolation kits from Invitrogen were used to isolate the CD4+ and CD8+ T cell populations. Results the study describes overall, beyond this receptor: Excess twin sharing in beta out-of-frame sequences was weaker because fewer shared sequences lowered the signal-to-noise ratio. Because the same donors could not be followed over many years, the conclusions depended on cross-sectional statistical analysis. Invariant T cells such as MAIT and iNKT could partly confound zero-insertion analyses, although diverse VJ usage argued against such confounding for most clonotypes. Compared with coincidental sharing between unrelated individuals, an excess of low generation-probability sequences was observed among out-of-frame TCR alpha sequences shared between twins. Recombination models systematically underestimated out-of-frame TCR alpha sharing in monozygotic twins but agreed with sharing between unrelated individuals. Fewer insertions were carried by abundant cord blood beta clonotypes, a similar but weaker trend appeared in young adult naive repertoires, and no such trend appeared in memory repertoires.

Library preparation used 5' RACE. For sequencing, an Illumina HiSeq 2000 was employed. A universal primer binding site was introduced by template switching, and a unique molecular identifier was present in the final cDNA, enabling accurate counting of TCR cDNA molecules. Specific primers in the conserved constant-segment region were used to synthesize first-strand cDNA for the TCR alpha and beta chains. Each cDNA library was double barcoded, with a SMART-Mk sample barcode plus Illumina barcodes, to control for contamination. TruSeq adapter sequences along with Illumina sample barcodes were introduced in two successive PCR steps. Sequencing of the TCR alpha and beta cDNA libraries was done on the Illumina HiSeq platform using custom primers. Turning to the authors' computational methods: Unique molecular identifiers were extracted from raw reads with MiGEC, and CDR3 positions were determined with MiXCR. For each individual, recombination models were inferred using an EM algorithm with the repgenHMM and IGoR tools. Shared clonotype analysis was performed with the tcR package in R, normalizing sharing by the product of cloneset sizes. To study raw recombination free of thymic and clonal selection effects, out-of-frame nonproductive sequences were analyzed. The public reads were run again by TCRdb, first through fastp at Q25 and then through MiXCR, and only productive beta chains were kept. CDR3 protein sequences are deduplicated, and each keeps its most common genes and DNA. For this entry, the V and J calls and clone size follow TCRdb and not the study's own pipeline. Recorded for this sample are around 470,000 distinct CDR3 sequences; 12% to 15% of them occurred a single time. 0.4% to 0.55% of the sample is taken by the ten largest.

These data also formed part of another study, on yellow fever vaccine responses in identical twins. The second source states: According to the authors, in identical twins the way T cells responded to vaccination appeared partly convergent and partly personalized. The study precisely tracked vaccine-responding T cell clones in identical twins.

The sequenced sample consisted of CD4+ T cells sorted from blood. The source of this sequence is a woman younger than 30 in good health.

The DNA is TGCAGTCGAAGGGGGCAGGGCGTTCTTAGCTACACCTTC. This yields the protein CSRRGQGVLSYTF. Recombination linked TRBV20-1 to TRBJ1-2, and 7 bases in between align with TRBD1. From cysteine to phenylalanine, the CDR3 is 13 amino acids long. Only the CDR3 DNA stays, 39 bases, in frame from base 1. Trimming accounts for 8 bases at V and 9 bases at J, while the number of junction bases matched to no gene is 15. CDR1 DFQATT and CDR2 SNEGSKA are derived from the germline V gene (reference sequence).